This T cell receptor beta chain was recorded in a study of CD8 T cells in ankylosing spondylitis. Broader study findings: Significantly higher representation of disease-linked clones was reported for matched ankylosing spondylitis synovial fluid. Some motif variants had been reported before (in reactive arthritis synovial fluid and blood).

This CDR3 spans 12 amino acids. The germline V gene encodes CDR1 LNHDA and CDR2 SQIVND (reference sequence). Between the trimmed V and J ends, which lost 5 bases and 4 bases, there was a span of 5 bases. Turning to this clonotype: Its antigen is as yet unknown.

TCRdb used MiXCR to reprocess the 5' RACE reads, holding one entry per CDR3 protein. The table records 200,000 to 300,000 distinct CDR3 sequences, 8% to 11% of them present only once. J is TRBJ2-2 and V is TRBV19; no definite D call. The TCR comes from a male donor with ankylosing spondylitis or in good health (not recorded which). The sequencing sample was made of blood, either unsorted or a sorted T cell fraction (not recorded which). CDR3 sequence: CASSVITGELFF. Written as DNA, the CDR3 is TGTGCCAGTAGTGTCATCACCGGGGAGCTGTTTTTT. The variable domain in full, with the rest retrieved from reference TRBV19 and TRBJ2-2, is DGGITQSPKYLFRKEGQNVTLSCEQNLNHDAMYWYRQDPGQGLRLIYYSQIVNDFQKGDIAEGYSVSREKKESFPLTVTSAQKNPTAFYLCASSVITGELFFGEGSRLTVL.